This T cell receptor beta chain was sequenced in a study of T cell responses to AZD1222 COVID-19 vaccine. Data came from immunoSEQ multiplex PCR; TCRdb stores just in-frame clones and leaves some out. The sample holds tens of thousands of clones, approximately 86% seen once. The CDR3 totals 13 residues. CDR1 and CDR2 from the germline V gene are MNHEY and SMNVEV (reference sequence). V lost 6 bases and J 5 bases, leaving 13 bases between the germline ends. The genes are TRBV27 and TRBJ2-5, with D possibly being TRBD2 (6 bases). Sample: peripheral blood, taken on day 0 of AZD1222 vaccination. The clonotype originates from an adult in good health. The chain's CDR3 is CASRSLAGETQYF. DNA of the CDR3: TGTGCCAGCAGATCCCTTGCGGGGGAGACCCAGTACTTC.